Below are 10 T cell receptor beta chains sequenced from a single sample in a study of CD8+ T cells in alopecia areata. Specified treatment: oral pan-JAK inhibitor, 5-10 mg twice daily. Extracted from the samples, RNA was reverse transcribed into cDNA to serve as the sequencing template. The repertoire was sequenced with immunoSEQ multiplex PCR; TCRdb's copy has only in-frame clones and lacks some. The table records some 220,000 clones, about three fifths of them present only once. The specimen was CD4+ T cells sorted from blood, collected at week 4, from a patient treated with tofacitinib. These receptor sequences come from a human donor with alopecia areata.

This clone was seen only a few times. The chain couples TRBV6-6 to TRBJ1-1; D remains ambiguous. Germline CDR1 MNHNY, CDR2 SVGAGI (reference sequence). Between the trimmed V and J ends, which lost 5 bases and 3 bases, there was a span of 7 bases. This CDR3 is built from 12 residues. CDR3 sequence reads: CASSVLDTEAFF. CDR3 in DNA: TGTGCCAGCAGTGTCCTGGACACTGAAGCTTTCTTT.

CDR3 DNA: TGTGCCTGTCCCAGGGGACCCTATGGCTACACCTTC. Protein product: CACPRGPYGYTF. The J gene is TRBJ1-2, the V gene TRBV30; D is possibly TRBD1 (6 bases). V dropped 6 bases and J dropped 4 bases, with 12 bases sitting between them. The germline V gene has CDR1 GTSNPN and CDR2 SVGIG (reference sequence). This CDR3 has 12 amino acids.

The genes are TRBV29-1 and TRBJ1-1, with D unclear. The CDR3 is made up of 10 amino acids. Germline loops: CDR1 SQVTM, CDR2 ANQGSEA. V lost 3 bases and J lost 10, with 9 bases in between. In DNA, the CDR3 is TGCAGCGTTGATTTGGGGAGAGCTTTCTTT. The encoded protein is CSVDLGRAFF. Filled out from reference TRBV29-1 and TRBJ1-1, the complete variable domain reads SAVISQKPSRDICQRGTSLTIQCQVDSQVTMMFWYRQQPGQSLTLIATANQGSEATYESGFVIDKFPISRPNLTFSTLTVSNMSPEDSSIYLCSVDLGRAFFGQGTRLTVV.

Concerning this clone itself: This specimen includes other DNA sequences encoding the same CDR3. The J gene is TRBJ1-1, the V gene TRBV7-2; D is undetermined. In germline, CDR1 is SGHTA, CDR2 FQGNSA. This CDR3 spans 12 amino acids. The ends were cut back, 2 bases at V and 1 base at J, with 2 bases in the middle. CDR3: CASSLSNTEAFF. CDR3 DNA: TGTGCCAGCAGCTTATCGAACACTGAAGCTTTCTTT.

This sequence joins TRBV15 and TRBJ2-1; TRBD2 matches 10 bases. Germline-derived CDR1 and CDR2 are LNHNV and YYDKDF (reference sequence). V trimming: 3 bases; J trimming: 6 bases; junction bases outside the gene matches: 8. The CDR3 sequence is 16 residues long. The CDR3 loop reads CATSSGSGGAINEQFF. The CDR3 DNA sequence: TGTGCCACCAGCAGCGGGAGCGGGGGGGCCATCAATGAGCAGTTCTTC.

V usage is TRBV29-1 and J usage is TRBJ2-6; 7 bases are shared with TRBD1. Germline V CDR1 and CDR2: SQVTM, ANQGSEA. The CDR3 loop spans 16 amino acids. The ends lost 4 bases at V and 0 bases at J; junction bases unmatched: 6. The CDR3 spells CSVVWTGRSGANVLTF. CDR3 coding DNA: TGCAGCGTTGTCTGGACAGGCCGCTCTGGGGCCAACGTCCTGACTTTC.

This sequence joins TRBV29-1 and TRBJ1-2; no clear D gene. In germline, CDR1 is SQVTM, CDR2 ANQGSEA. Trimming took off 4 bases at V and 5 bases at J, with 14 bases between the two ends. The CDR3 is 13 amino acids. CDR3 coding DNA: TGCAGCGTTGTTCCAGGATTTGGTTATGGCTACACCTTC. Translation: CSVVPGFGYGYTF.

The genes are TRBV7-2 and TRBJ2-7, with 11 bases lining up with TRBD1. Germline values: CDR1 SGHTA, CDR2 FQGNSA. The CDR3 spans 14 residues. V was pared by 8 bases and J by 1 base, with 4 bases of the junction left unmatched. CDR3 loop: CASGTGGSSYEQYF. Written as DNA, the CDR3 is TGTGCCAGCGGGACAGGGGGTAGTTCCTACGAGCAGTACTTC.

V is TRBV9 and J is TRBJ1-1; D remains unclear. The CDR3 length is 15 residues. Between the trimmed V and J ends, which lost 0 bases and 2 bases, there was a span of 11 bases. From germline, CDR1 is SGDLS and CDR2 YYNGEE. CDR3 sequence: CASSVVKGGNTEAFF. The CDR3 nucleotides are TGTGCCAGCAGCGTAGTGAAGGGTGGAAACACTGAAGCTTTCTTT.

V usage is TRBV5-4 and J usage is TRBJ1-2; D may be TRBD1 (6 bases). The germline CDR1 and CDR2 sequences are SGHNT and YYREEE (reference sequence). The CDR3 totals 14 residues. Trimming cost V 4 bases and J 7 bases, with 17 bases left between them. The CDR3 protein is CASSLVGGRGGYTF. In nucleotides, the CDR3 is TGTGCCAGCAGCCTCGTCGGGGGGCGAGGTGGCTACACCTTC.